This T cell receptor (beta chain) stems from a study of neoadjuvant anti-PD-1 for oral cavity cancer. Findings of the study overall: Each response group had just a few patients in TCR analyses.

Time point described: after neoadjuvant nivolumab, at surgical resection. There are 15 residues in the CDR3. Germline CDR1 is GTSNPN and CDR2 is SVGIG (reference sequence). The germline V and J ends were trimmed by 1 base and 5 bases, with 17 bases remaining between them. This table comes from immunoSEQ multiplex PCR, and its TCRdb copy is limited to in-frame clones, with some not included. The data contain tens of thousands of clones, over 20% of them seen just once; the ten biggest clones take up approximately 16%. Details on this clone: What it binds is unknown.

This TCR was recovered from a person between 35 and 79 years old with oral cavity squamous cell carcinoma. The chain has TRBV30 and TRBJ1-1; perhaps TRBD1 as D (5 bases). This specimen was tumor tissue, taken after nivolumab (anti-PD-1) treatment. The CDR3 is CAWSGFGAGETEAFF. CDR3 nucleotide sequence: TGTGCCTGGAGTGGGTTCGGGGCGGGGGAGACTGAAGCTTTCTTT.